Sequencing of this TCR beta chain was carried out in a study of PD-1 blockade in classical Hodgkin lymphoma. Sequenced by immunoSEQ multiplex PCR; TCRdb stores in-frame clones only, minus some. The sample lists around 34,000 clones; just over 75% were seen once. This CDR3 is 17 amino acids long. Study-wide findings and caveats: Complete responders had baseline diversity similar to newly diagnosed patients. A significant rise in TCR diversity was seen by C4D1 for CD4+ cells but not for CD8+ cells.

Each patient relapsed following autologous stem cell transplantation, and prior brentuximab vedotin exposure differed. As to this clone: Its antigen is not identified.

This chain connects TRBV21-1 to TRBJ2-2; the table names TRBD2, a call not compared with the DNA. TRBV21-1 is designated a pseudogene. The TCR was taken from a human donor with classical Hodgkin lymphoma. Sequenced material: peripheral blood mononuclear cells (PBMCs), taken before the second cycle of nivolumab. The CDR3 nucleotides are TGTGCCAGCAGCGTTACGCCCGGGAGTGCGAACACCGGGGAGCTGTTTTTT. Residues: CASSVTPGSANTGELFF.